A single T cell receptor beta chain is shown here with its context. Its antigen is not known. TCRdb keeps only in-frame clones here, not all; method: immunoSEQ multiplex PCR. Seen here are about 95,000 clones, about four fifths observed once, and the top ten hold 0.84%. V was trimmed by 0 bases and J by 9 bases, leaving 15 bases between them. The V gene's germline CDR1 is GTSNPN and CDR2 SVGIG (reference sequence). CDR3 length: 15 amino acids. These data belong to a study of radiotherapy plus CTLA-4 blockade in lung cancer. Study-wide findings and caveats: TCR clones of tumor origin grew in blood after radiotherapy plus ipilimumab.

The source was peripheral blood, collected from a patient treated with radiotherapy plus ipilimumab. The V and J genes are TRBV30 and TRBJ1-6, with D perhaps TRBD1 (5 bases). The source is a human donor with non-small cell lung cancer who had stable disease on radiotherapy plus ipilimumab. CDR3 sequence (DNA): TGTGCCTGGAGTGTACCAAGGGGCGCTGCTTCACCCCTCCACTTT. Protein: CAWSVPRGAASPLHF. The full variable domain, with the rest looked up from reference TRBV30 and TRBJ1-6, is SQTIHQWPATLVQPVGSPLSLECTVEGTSNPNLYWYRQAAGRGLQLLFYSVGIGQISSEVPQNLSASRPQDRQFILSSKKLLLSDSGFYLCAWSVPRGAASPLHFGNGTRLTVT.